These 25 T cell receptor beta chains were all obtained from the same sample, sequenced in a study of blood T cell repertoires in COVID-19. Assay used: immunoSEQ multiplex PCR; TCRdb lists only in-frame clones, some missing. This repertoire shows 200,000 to 250,000 clones, less than 90% found once; its top ten account for less than 8%. The source material was peripheral blood. Receptors originate from a man aged 60 to 69 with acute or convalescent COVID-19.

J is TRBJ1-4 and V is TRBV29-1; no firm D call. V dropped 0 bases and J dropped 8 bases, with 7 bases sitting between them. Germline loops: CDR1 SQVTM, CDR2 ANQGSEA. This CDR3 spans 12 amino acids. DNA of the CDR3: TGCAGCGTTGAAGACAGGAAGGAAAAACTGTTTTTT. Its protein is CSVEDRKEKLFF.

The chain joins TRBV6-1 to TRBJ2-7; D perhaps matches TRBD2 (5 bases). Deletions cut 3 bases from V and 4 bases from J, with 10 bases between. The CDR3 covers 13 residues. Per germline, CDR1 MNHNS and CDR2 SASEGT. The CDR3 here is CASSDSGRYEQYF. The DNA for the CDR3 is TGTGCCAGCAGTGACAGCGGCAGGTACGAGCAGTACTTC.

The chain is built from TRBV21-1 and TRBJ2-3; the table's D gene call, TRBD2, was not cross checked with the DNA. TRBV21-1 is a listed pseudogene. The CDR3 is 14 residues long. The CDR3 nucleotides are TGTGCCAGCATACCTGGGGGGAGCACAGATACGCAGTATTTT. Translating gives CASIPGGSTDTQYF.

This clone occurred once. The chain links TRBV19 to TRBJ2-1; 10 bases match TRBD2. J lost 7 bases, V lost 3 bases, and 9 bases had no gene match. The CDR3 spans 16 residues. The germline CDR1 and CDR2 sequences are LNHDA and SQIVND (reference sequence). The CDR3 protein is CASSIEVAGGRNEQFF. CDR3 coding DNA: TGTGCCAGTAGTATTGAGGTAGCGGGAGGAAGGAATGAGCAGTTCTTC.

V is TRBV7-9 and J is TRBJ2-7; TRBD1 aligns across 10 bases. Trimming took 4 bases from V and 2 from J; bases not matched to a gene: 14. The CDR3 has 18 amino acids. Germline V lookup: CDR1 SEHNR, CDR2 FQNEAQ (reference sequence). The chain's CDR3 is CASSSQPGQGRKTYEQYF. The CDR3 DNA follows: TGTGCCAGCAGCTCGCAACCGGGACAGGGGCGAAAAACCTACGAGCAGTACTTC.

The rearrangement links TRBV12-1 to TRBJ2-2; the DNA was not compared with TRBD1, the D call given in the table. TRBV12-1 corresponds to a pseudogene. CDR3 length: 17 amino acids. CDR3 sequence reads: CASSTPGQGADTGELFF. In nucleotides, the CDR3 is TGTGCCAGCAGCACGCCGGGACAGGGGGCAGACACCGGGGAGCTGTTTTTT.

This clone appeared once. V gene TRBV30 combines with J gene TRBJ1-3, with 7 nucleotides matching TRBD1. CDR1 and CDR2 (germline): GTSNPN, SVGIG (reference sequence). This CDR3 comprises 15 residues. The V and J ends lost 2 bases and 0 bases, in that order; junction bases with no gene match: 4. The DNA for the CDR3 is TGTGCCTGGAGTAACGGACAGGTCTCTGGAAACACCATATATTTT. Its translation: CAWSNGQVSGNTIYF.

The gene calls are TRBV19 and TRBJ2-5; 7 nucleotides match TRBD2. The V gene end was trimmed by 9 bases and the J gene end by 5 bases; junction bases not matched to a gene: 12. The germline V gene encodes CDR1 LNHDA and CDR2 SQIVND (reference sequence). The CDR3 length is 14 residues. CDR3 sequence reads: CASRPSGLGETQYF. The CDR3 DNA reads TGTGCCAGCAGGCCTAGCGGCTTGGGGGAGACCCAGTACTTC.

This rearrangement joins TRBV14 to TRBJ2-3; 10 bases match TRBD1. In germline, CDR1 is SGHDN, CDR2 FVKESK. The V segment lost 4 bases and the J segment 6 bases; nucleotides outside the gene matches: 4. There are 14 residues in the CDR3. The CDR3 region is CASSLGTGADTQYF. The CDR3 DNA reads as TGTGCCAGCAGCCTCGGGACAGGGGCCGATACGCAGTATTTT.

This clone was found once. The chain carries TRBV29-1 and TRBJ2-7, with 9 bases matching TRBD1. The trim removed 4 bases at V and 3 bases at J, leaving 1 base unmatched. In germline, CDR1 is SQVTM, CDR2 ANQGSEA. CDR3 length: 12 amino acids. CDR3 in amino acids: CSVGDRDYEQYF. In DNA form, the CDR3 reads TGCAGCGTTGGGGACAGGGACTACGAGCAGTACTTC.

The chain joins TRBV7-2 to TRBJ2-4, with 9 bases aligning to TRBD1. The CDR3 length is 14 residues. The germline gives CDR1 SGHTA, CDR2 FQGNSA. J lost 5 bases, V lost 5 bases, and 4 bases had no gene match. The CDR3 protein is CASSRRDRENIQYF. The CDR3 coding sequence is TGTGCCAGCAGCCGTCGGGACAGGGAAAACATTCAGTACTTC.

The chain uses TRBV6-5 and TRBJ2-1; 8 positions match TRBD2. The germline V gene encodes CDR1 MNHEY and CDR2 SVGAGI. This CDR3 has 12 amino acids. V shed 10 bases, J shed 6 bases, and the junction held 5 bases outside the gene matches. The CDR3 spells CATGTRGNEQFF. CDR3 coding DNA: TGTGCCACCGGGACTAGGGGCAATGAGCAGTTCTTC.

This clone has more than one count but fewer than ten. The V and J genes are TRBV7-6 and TRBJ2-7; TRBD1 matches 8 bases. V trimming: 5 bases; J trimming: 2 bases; junction bases outside the gene matches: 11. This CDR3 has 16 amino acids. Germline V gene lookup returns CDR1 SGHVS and CDR2 FNYEAQ. The CDR3 nucleotides are TGTGCCAGCAGCACCCGGACAGGGCAACTCCCCTACGAGCAGTACTTC. Translated: CASSTRTGQLPYEQYF.

This rearrangement joins TRBV4-3 to TRBJ2-7; 9 nucleotides match TRBD2. Germline V lookup: CDR1 LGHNA, CDR2 YSLEER. CDR3 length equals 15 residues. V gave up 0 bases and J gave up 6 bases; unmatched junction bases: 6. In DNA, the CDR3 is TGCGCCAGCAGCCAAGATTGGGCGGGAGGGCGCGAGCAGTACTTC. Amino acid sequence: CASSQDWAGGREQYF.

This clone appeared a few times. The chain employs TRBV7-2 and TRBJ1-3; possibly TRBD1 for D (6 bases). The germline V gene encodes CDR1 SGHTA and CDR2 FQGNSA. This CDR3 contains 19 residues. V lost 5 bases and J 2 bases, leaving 25 bases between the germline ends. CDR3 sequence reads: CASSRLGSVTGTPGNTIYF. The CDR3, as DNA: TGTGCCAGCAGCCGTCTGGGGTCCGTCACAGGGACCCCTGGAAACACCATATATTTT.

V is TRBV4-3 and J is TRBJ1-4, with TRBD1 identical over 7 bases. The CDR3 runs 15 residues. J was trimmed by 7 bases and V by 1 base; bases with no gene match: 6. Germline CDR1 and CDR2: LGHNA and YSLEER. CDR3 region: CASSQGDRVVEKLFF. The CDR3 nucleotides are TGCGCCAGCAGCCAAGGTGACAGGGTTGTTGAAAAACTGTTTTTT.

The chain has TRBV7-2 and TRBJ1-5; TRBD1 is a possible D gene (5 bases). The CDR3 totals 17 residues. In germline, CDR1 is SGHTA, CDR2 FQGNSA. Trimming shortened V by 5 bases and J by 0 bases, and 17 bases separated the two germline ends. CDR3 amino acids: CASSPQGIGISNQPQHF. The CDR3 DNA follows: TGTGCCAGCAGCCCGCAGGGTATAGGAATTAGCAATCAGCCCCAGCATTTT.

The chain combines TRBV24-1 with TRBJ2-1; possibly TRBD1 for D (6 bases). With 5 bases removed from V and 7 bases from J, the gap between germline ends came to 14 bases. Germline V gives CDR1 KGHDR, CDR2 SFDVKD. This CDR3 has 14 amino acids. CDR3 region: CATSGPGAGNEQFF. The CDR3 nucleotides read TGTGCCACCAGTGGGCCAGGGGCTGGGAATGAGCAGTTCTTC.

The chain uses TRBV6-6 and TRBJ1-1; D is unclear. The CDR3 totals 13 residues. Germline assignment: CDR1 MNHNY and CDR2 SVGAGI (reference sequence). The V end was cut by 5 bases, the J end by 0 bases, with 7 bases between. CDR3: CASSLTVNTEAFF. The CDR3 DNA sequence: TGTGCCAGCAGTCTCACAGTGAACACTGAAGCTTTCTTT.

The rearrangement uses TRBV2 and TRBJ2-2; D is unresolved. Trimming cost V 4 bases and J 1 base, with 4 bases left between them. This CDR3 has 13 residues. Germline values: CDR1 SNHLY, CDR2 FYNNEI. Here the CDR3 DNA reads TGTGCCAGCAGTGTAGAGAACACCGGGGAGCTGTTTTTT. It yields the protein CASSVENTGELFF.

The chain is built from TRBV6-2 or TRBV6-3 and TRBJ1-6; 7 bases line up with TRBD1. Losses at the gene ends were 3 bases for V and 7 bases for J; bases not matched to a gene: 9. This CDR3 contains 16 residues. From germline, CDR1 is MNHEY and CDR2 SVGEGT. The CDR3 spells CASSYPTGQLNSPLHF. In DNA, the CDR3 is TGTGCCAGCAGTTATCCGACGGGACAGCTAAATTCACCCCTCCACTTT.

This chain connects TRBV20-1 to TRBJ2-1; the D is unclear. V shed 3 bases and J shed 5 bases, with 14 bases lying between them. This CDR3 spans 14 amino acids. The germline V gene has CDR1 DFQATT and CDR2 SNEGSKA (reference sequence). CDR3 sequence: CSASRQRGHNEQFF. The CDR3 region has the DNA TGCAGTGCTAGTCGGCAGCGAGGCCACAATGAGCAGTTCTTC.

This chain uses TRBV7-3 with TRBJ2-5; D is possibly TRBD1 (5 bases). CDR1 and CDR2 from the germline V gene are SGHTA and FQGTGA. The CDR3 has 15 residues. V was trimmed by 2 bases and J by 5 bases, leaving 15 bases between them. CDR3 coding DNA: TGTGCCAGCAGCTTAGCCCCGGGCAGGGTGGAGACCCAGTACTTC. Translating it yields CASSLAPGRVETQYF. Using reference TRBV7-3 and TRBJ2-5 for the parts outside the CDR3, the full variable domain is GAGVSQTPSNKVTEKGKYVELRCDPISGHTALYWYRQSLGQGPEFLIYFQGTGAADDSGLPNDRFFAVRPEGSVSTLKIQRTERGDSAVYLCASSLAPGRVETQYFGPGTRLLVL.

The gene calls are TRBV19 and TRBJ2-2; 7 nucleotides match TRBD2. The germline V gene has CDR1 LNHDA and CDR2 SQIVND (reference sequence). The CDR3 covers 15 residues. V lost 6 bases and J lost 4; bases outside the gene matches: 8. DNA for the CDR3: TGTGCCAGTAGACCCTCTGGCGGGAGCACCGGGGAGCTGTTTTTT. The encoded protein is CASRPSGGSTGELFF.

A single count supports this clone. Different DNA sequences within this sample yield the same CDR3. This sequence joins TRBV6-5 and TRBJ2-7; the D gene is possibly TRBD2 (5 bases). From germline, CDR1 is MNHEY and CDR2 SVGAGI. This CDR3 spans 15 amino acids. Trimming left V 3 bases short and J 0 bases short, with 12 bases between. This CDR3 is CASSYSPGSSYEQYF. CDR3 sequence (DNA): TGTGCCAGCAGTTATTCCCCGGGAAGCTCCTACGAGCAGTACTTC.